The T cell receptor (beta chain) described here comes from a study of cytomegalovirus exposure and HLA in healthy donors. The PCR had 60 Vbeta and 13 Jbeta primers. Original methodology: Later reanalysis found around 80 million unique TCR beta chains, roughly 9.9 million of them shared. The method was immunoSEQ multiplex PCR; TCRdb's version includes in-frame clones alone and lacks a portion of them. That table is the source of V, J and clone size, and D and trimming were worked out from the DNA. This sample's table has around 100,000 clones. The source is a middle-aged man in good health and CMV-seropositive. The sequenced material came from PBMCs.

The CDR3 coding sequence is TGTGCCACCTTACAGGGGGCGATGGGCAATCAGCCCCAGCATTTT. Its translation: CATLQGAMGNQPQHF. The chain links TRBV28 to TRBJ1-5; 9 bases match TRBD1. V shed 10 bases and J 2 bases; nucleotides not matched to a gene: 9. The CDR3 length is 15 residues. From germline, CDR1 is MDHEN and CDR2 SYDVKM.